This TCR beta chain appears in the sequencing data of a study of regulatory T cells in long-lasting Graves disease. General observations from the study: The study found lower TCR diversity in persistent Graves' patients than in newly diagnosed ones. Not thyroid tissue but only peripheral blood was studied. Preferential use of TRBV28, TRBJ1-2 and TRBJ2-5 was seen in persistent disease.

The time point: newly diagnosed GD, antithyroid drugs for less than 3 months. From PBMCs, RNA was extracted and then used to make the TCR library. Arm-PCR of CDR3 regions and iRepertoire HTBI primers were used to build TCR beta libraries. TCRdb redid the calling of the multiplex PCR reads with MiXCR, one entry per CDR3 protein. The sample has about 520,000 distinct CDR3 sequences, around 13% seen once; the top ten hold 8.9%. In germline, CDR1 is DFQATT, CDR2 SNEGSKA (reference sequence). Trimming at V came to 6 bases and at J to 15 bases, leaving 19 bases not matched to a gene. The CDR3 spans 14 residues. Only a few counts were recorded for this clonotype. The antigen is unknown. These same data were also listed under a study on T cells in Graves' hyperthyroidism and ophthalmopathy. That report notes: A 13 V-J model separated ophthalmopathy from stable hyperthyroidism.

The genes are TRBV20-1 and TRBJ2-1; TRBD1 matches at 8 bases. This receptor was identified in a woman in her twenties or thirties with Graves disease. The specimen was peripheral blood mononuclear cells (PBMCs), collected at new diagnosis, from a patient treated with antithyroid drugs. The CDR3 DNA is TGCAGTGCCGAGGACAGGGTCAGTCAACGCGGACGGTTCTTC. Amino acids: CSAEDRVSQRGRFF.